This TCR beta chain was documented in a study of blood T cell repertoires in COVID-19. Study background: Acute and convalescent COVID-19 specimens originated in the United States, Italy and Spain. PBMCs, B-cell-depleted T cells, or T cells were the source of the cDNA or gDNA that made up the material.

The repertoire was sequenced with immunoSEQ multiplex PCR; TCRdb's copy has only in-frame clones and lacks some. The sample yields roughly 200,000 clones, approximately 86% seen once. Across about 22 US areas, participants ranged in age from 18 to 89 years. The study assigned cohorts using participant-reported clinical history. This CDR3 is 17 amino acids long. Germline V gene lookup returns CDR1 SGHTA and CDR2 FQGNSA. J was trimmed by 4 bases and V by 4 bases; bases with no gene match: 15. The chain recombines TRBV7-2 with TRBJ2-7; 8 bases line up with TRBD1. The TCR comes from a woman in her 40s with acute COVID-19. The material sequenced was PBMCs or T cells enriched from blood (not recorded which). The CDR3 sequence is CASSSHRGQVRKYEQYF. As DNA, the CDR3 is TGTGCCAGCAGCTCCCATAGGGGACAGGTACGGAAGTACGAGCAGTACTTC.